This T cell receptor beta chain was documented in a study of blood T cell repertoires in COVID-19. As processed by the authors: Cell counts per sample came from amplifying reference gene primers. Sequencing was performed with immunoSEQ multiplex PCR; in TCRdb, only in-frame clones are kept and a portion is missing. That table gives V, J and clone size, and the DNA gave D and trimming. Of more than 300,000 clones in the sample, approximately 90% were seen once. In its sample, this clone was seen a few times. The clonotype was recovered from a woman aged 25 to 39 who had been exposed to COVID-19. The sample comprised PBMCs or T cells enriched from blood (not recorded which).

The CDR3 is CASSLDGKSTDTQYF. The CDR3 DNA follows: TGTGCCAGCAGCTTGGACGGGAAAAGTACAGATACGCAGTATTTT. The chain recombines TRBV5-4 with TRBJ2-3, with a weak D call TRBD2 (5 bases). Trimming took 0 bases from V and 3 from J, leaving 11 bases between them. CDR1 and CDR2 from the germline V gene are SGHNT and YYREEE (reference sequence). This CDR3 has 15 residues.